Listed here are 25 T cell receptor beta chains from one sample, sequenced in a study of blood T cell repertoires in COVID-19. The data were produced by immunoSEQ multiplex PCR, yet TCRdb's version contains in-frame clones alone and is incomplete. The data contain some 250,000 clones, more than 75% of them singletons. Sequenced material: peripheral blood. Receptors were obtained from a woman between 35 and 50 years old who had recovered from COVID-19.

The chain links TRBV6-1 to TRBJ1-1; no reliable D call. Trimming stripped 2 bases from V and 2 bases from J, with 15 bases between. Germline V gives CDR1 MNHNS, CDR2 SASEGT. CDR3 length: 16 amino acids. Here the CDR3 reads CASSEWLASLNTEAFF. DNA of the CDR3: TGTGCCAGCAGTGAATGGCTAGCGTCGTTAAACACTGAAGCTTTCTTT.

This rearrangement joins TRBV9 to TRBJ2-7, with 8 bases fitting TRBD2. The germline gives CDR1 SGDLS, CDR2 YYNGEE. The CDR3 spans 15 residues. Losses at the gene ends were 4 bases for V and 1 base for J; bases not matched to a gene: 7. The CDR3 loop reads CASSPSGSWSYEQYF. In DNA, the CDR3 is TGTGCCAGCAGCCCGAGCGGGAGTTGGTCCTACGAGCAGTACTTC.

CDR3 sequence reads: CASSLPQVGGRTDTQYF. In DNA form, the CDR3 reads TGTGCCAGCAGCTTACCCCAGGTGGGAGGCCGCACAGATACGCAGTATTTT. The chain uses TRBV11-2 and TRBJ2-3; D might be TRBD2 (6 bases). The length of the CDR3 is 17 residues. Trimming removed 2 bases from V and 1 base from J, with 16 bases in between. CDR1 is SGHAT and CDR2 is FQNNGV in the germline V gene.

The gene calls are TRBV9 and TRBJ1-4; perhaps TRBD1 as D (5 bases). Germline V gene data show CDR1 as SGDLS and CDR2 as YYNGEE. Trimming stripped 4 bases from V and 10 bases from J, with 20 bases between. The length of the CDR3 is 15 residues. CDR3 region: CASSPGEGRMRKLFF. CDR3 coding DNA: TGTGCCAGCAGCCCGGGGGAGGGTCGGATGAGAAAACTGTTTTTT.

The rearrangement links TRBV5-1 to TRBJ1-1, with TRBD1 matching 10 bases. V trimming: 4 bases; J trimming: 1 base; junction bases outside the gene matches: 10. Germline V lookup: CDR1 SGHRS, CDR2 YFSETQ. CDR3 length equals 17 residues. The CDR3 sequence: CASSPGGQGFGNTEAFF. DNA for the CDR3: TGCGCCAGCAGCCCCGGGGGACAGGGGTTTGGGAACACTGAAGCTTTCTTT.

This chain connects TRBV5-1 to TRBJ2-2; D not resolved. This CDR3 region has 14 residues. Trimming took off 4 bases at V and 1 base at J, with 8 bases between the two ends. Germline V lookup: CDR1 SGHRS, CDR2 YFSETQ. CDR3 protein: CASSPSLNTGELFF. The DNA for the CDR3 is TGCGCCAGCAGCCCTTCCCTGAACACCGGGGAGCTGTTTTTT.

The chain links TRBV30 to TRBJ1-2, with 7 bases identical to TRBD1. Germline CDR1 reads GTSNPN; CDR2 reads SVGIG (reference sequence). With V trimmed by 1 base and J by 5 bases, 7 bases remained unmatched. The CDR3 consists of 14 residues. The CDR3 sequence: CAWSADRVWYGYTF. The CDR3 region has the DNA TGTGCCTGGAGTGCAGACAGGGTATGGTATGGCTACACCTTC.

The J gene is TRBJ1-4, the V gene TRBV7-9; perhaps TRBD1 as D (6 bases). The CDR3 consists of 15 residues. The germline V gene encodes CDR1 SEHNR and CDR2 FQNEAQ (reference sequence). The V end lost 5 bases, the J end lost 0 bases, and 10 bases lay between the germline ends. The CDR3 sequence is CASSPKGATNEKLFF. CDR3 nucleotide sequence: TGTGCCAGCAGCCCCAAGGGGGCAACTAATGAAAAACTGTTTTTT.

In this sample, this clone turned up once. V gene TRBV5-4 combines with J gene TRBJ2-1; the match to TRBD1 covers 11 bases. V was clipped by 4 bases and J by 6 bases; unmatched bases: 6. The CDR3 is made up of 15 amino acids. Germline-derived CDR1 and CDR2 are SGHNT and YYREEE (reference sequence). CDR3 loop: CASSGGQGGSNEQFF. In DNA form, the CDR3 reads TGTGCCAGCAGCGGGGGACAGGGGGGGAGCAATGAGCAGTTCTTC.

As DNA, the CDR3 is TGTGCCAGCACACCCAGTGGGGGGGTCAGGGGCTACACCTTC. Protein product: CASTPSGGVRGYTF. The chain carries TRBV6-5 and TRBJ1-2, with D perhaps TRBD1 (5 bases). Trimming cost V 7 bases and J 8 bases, with 20 bases left between them. The CDR3 loop spans 14 amino acids. Per the germline V gene, CDR1 is MNHEY and CDR2 is SVGAGI.

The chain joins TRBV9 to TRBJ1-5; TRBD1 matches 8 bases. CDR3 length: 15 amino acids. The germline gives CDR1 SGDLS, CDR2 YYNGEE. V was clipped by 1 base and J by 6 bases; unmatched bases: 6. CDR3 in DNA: TGTGCCAGCAGCGTAACAGGGGGTGAGGGTCAGCCCCAGCATTTT. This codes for CASSVTGGEGQPQHF.

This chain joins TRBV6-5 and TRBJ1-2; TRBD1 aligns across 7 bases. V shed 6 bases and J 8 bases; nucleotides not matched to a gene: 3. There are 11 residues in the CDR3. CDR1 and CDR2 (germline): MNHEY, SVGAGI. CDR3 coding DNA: TGTGCCAGCAGCCGGGGACAGGGCTACACCTTC. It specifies CASSRGQGYTF.

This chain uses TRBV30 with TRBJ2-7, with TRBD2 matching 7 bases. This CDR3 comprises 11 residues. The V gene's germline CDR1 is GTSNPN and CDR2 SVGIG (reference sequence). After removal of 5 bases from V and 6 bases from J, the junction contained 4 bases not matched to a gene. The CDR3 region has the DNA TGTGCCTGGGATTCGGGAGGCGAGCAGTACTTC. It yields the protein CAWDSGGEQYF.

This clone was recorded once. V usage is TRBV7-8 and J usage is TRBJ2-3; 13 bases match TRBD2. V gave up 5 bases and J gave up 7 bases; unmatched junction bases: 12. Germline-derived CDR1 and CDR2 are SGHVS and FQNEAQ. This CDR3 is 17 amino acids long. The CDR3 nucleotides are TGTGCCAGCAGCCCGATGAAGGGACTAGCGGGACGTCATACGCAGTATTTT. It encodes CASSPMKGLAGRHTQYF.

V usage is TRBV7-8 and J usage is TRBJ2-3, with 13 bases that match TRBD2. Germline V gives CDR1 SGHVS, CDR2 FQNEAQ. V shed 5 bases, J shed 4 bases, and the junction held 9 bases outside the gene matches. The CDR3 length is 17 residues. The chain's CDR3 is CASSPRTSGSRADTQYF. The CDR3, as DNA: TGTGCCAGCAGCCCGCGGACTAGCGGGAGTAGGGCAGATACGCAGTATTTT. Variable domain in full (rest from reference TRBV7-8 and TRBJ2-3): GAGVSQSPRYKVAKRGQDVALRCDPISGHVSLFWYQQALGQGPEFLTYFQNEAQLDKSGLPSDRFFAERPEGSVSTLKIQRTQQEDSAVYLCASSPRTSGSRADTQYFGPGTRLTVL.

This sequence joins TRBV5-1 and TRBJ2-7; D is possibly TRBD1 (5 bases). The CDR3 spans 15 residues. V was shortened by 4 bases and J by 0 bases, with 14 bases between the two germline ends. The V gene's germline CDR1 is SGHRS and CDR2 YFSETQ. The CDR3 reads CASSPFGATSYEQYF. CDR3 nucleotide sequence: TGCGCCAGCAGCCCCTTTGGGGCCACCTCCTACGAGCAGTACTTC.

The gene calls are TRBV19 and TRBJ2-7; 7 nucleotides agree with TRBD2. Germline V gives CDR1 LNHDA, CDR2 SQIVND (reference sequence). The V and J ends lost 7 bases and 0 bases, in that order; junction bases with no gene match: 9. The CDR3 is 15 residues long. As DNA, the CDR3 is TGTGCCAGTACCCCGGGGGGACTCTACTCCTACGAGCAGTACTTC. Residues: CASTPGGLYSYEQYF.

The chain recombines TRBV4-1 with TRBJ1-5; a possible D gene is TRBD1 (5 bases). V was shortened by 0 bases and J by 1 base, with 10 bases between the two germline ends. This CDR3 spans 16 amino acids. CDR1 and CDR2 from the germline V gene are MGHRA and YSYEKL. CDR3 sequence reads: CASSQDRGRSNQPQHF. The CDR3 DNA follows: TGCGCCAGCAGCCAAGACCGGGGGAGGAGCAATCAGCCCCAGCATTTT.

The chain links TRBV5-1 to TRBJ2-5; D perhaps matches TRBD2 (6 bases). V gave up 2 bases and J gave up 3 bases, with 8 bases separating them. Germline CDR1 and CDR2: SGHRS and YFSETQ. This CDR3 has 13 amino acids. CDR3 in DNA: TGCGCCAGCAGCTTCGGGGAGGAAGAGACCCAGTACTTC. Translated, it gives CASSFGEEETQYF.

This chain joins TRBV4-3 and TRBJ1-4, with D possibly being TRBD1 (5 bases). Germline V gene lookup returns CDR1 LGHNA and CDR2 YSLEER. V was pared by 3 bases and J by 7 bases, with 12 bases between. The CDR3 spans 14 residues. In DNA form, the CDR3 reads TGCGCCAGCAGCCAGCACACAGGTGCTGAAAAACTGTTTTTT. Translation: CASSQHTGAEKLFF.

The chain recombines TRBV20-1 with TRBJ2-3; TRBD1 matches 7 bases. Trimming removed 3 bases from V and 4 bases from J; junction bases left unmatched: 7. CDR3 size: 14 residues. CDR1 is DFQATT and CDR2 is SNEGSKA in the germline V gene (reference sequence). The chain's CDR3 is CSASGQGVPDTQYF. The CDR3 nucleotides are TGCAGTGCTAGTGGGCAGGGGGTCCCAGATACGCAGTATTTT.

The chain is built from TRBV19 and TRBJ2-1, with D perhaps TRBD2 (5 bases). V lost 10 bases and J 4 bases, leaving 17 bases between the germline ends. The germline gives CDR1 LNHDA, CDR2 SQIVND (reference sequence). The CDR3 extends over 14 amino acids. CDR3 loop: CATSSRKKYNEQFF. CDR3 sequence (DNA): TGTGCCACCTCTAGCCGAAAGAAGTACAATGAGCAGTTCTTC.

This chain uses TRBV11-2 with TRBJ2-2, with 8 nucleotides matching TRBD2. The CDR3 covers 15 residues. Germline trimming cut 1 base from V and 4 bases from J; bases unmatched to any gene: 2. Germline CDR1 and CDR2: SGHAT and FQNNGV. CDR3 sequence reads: CASSLGLAGTGELFF. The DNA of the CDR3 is TGTGCCAGCAGCTTAGGGCTAGCGGGCACCGGGGAGCTGTTTTTT.

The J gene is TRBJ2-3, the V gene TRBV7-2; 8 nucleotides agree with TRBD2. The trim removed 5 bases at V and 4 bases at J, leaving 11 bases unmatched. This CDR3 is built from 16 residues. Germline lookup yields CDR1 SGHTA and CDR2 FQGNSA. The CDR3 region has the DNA TGTGCCAGCAGCCCCCGATTTGGCGGGAGGTCAGATACGCAGTATTTT. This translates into CASSPRFGGRSDTQYF.

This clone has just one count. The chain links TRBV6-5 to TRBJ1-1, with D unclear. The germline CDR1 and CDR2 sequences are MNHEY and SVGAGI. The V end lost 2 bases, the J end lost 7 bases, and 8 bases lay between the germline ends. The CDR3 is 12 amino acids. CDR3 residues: CASSYGEGEAFF. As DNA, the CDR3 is TGTGCCAGCAGTTACGGTGAGGGTGAAGCTTTCTTT.